This is a list of T cell receptor beta chains from one sample in a study of tumor and adjacent non-tumor tissue in lung cancer. In TCRdb, the multiplex PCR reads were re-called with MiXCR into one record per CDR3 protein. The data show under 150,000 distinct CDR3 sequences, approximately 66% seen once. The sequenced sample was lung tumor tissue. The source is a man between 60 and 70 years old with small cell lung cancer. CDR3s include the opening cysteine and the closing phenylalanine or tryptophan. The order of the fields is V gene, J gene, clone size, D gene, CDR3 DNA, CDR3 protein. The D gene is left open where the match is weak. Rows may omit the clone size; those that give it use once, few, many or a size class.

v_gene: TRBV6-1; j_gene: TRBJ1-5; abundance: -; d_gene: -; CDR3nt: TGTCCCAGCAGAGCACAAGGAAACCTCATGCCCCGGCATTTT; CDR3aa: CPSRAQGNLMPRHF
v_gene: TRBV11-3; j_gene: TRBJ2-1; abundance: many; d_gene: -; CDR3nt: TGTGCCAGCAGCTTAGAGCCCCGCTCCTACAATGAGCAGTTCTTC; CDR3aa: CASSLEPRSYNEQFF
v_gene: TRBV5-6; j_gene: TRBJ2-3; abundance: many; d_gene: -; CDR3nt: TGTGCCAGCAGCTTTCGGGGGAGCACAGATACGCAGTATTTT; CDR3aa: CASSFRGSTDTQYF
v_gene: TRBV6-5; j_gene: TRBJ1-2; abundance: -; d_gene: -; CDR3nt: TGTGCCGGCACAGACTGGGACCGCGGCTACACCTTC; CDR3aa: CAGTDWDRGYTF
v_gene: TRBV11-2; j_gene: TRBJ2-1; abundance: -; d_gene: TRBD2; CDR3nt: TGTGCCAGCAGCCTTTTAGGGACTAACGGAACCTACTATGAGCAGTTCTTC; CDR3aa: CASSLLGTNGTYYEQFF
v_gene: TRBV11-2; j_gene: TRBJ1-1; abundance: -; d_gene: TRBD1; CDR3nt: TGTGCCAGCCGCCGAGGACAGGGGGCCCGAACTGATGCTTTCTTT; CDR3aa: CASRRGQGARTDAFF
v_gene: TRBV6-6; j_gene: TRBJ1-5; abundance: -; d_gene: -; CDR3nt: TGTGCAGGCAGTTCCCAATTCGAGTCCCAGCATTTT; CDR3aa: CAGSSQFESQHF
v_gene: TRBV30; j_gene: TRBJ1-4; abundance: -; d_gene: -; CDR3nt: TGTGCCTGGAGTCTACCAGGGGTCAGTGAAAAACTGTTGTTT; CDR3aa: CAWSLPGVSEKLLF
v_gene: TRBV11-1; j_gene: TRBJ2-3; abundance: once; d_gene: -; CDR3nt: TGTGCCGGCAGCTTAGGCCCCAAAGATACGCAGTATTTT; CDR3aa: CAGSLGPKDTQYF
v_gene: TRBV11-2; j_gene: TRBJ2-5; abundance: -; d_gene: TRBD1; CDR3nt: TGTGCCGGCAGTCTAGAGGGACAGCGTGGTTTCGAGACCCAGTACTTC; CDR3aa: CAGSLEGQRGFETQYF
v_gene: TRBV6-1; j_gene: TRBJ2-2; abundance: many; d_gene: -; CDR3nt: TGTGCCAGCAGGCCTGCGTGGGGCCGAGAGGAGCTGTTTTTT; CDR3aa: CASRPAWGREELFF
v_gene: TRBV20-1; j_gene: TRBJ2-5; abundance: many; d_gene: -; CDR3nt: TGCAGTGCTAGTCCGCCGGCAGGGTTGGAGACCCAGTACTTC; CDR3aa: CSASPPAGLETQYF
v_gene: TRBV11-3; j_gene: TRBJ2-2; abundance: -; d_gene: TRBD2; CDR3nt: TGTGCCAGCAGTCGCGATGACATGGGACTAGCGGGTCGCACCGGGGAGCTGTTTTTT; CDR3aa: CASSRDDMGLAGRTGELFF
v_gene: TRBV6-5; j_gene: TRBJ2-5; abundance: -; d_gene: -; CDR3nt: TGTGCCAGCAGTTACGGACATCCGGGGGAGACCCAGTACTTC; CDR3aa: CASSYGHPGETQYF
v_gene: TRBV6-1; j_gene: TRBJ2-1; abundance: -; d_gene: -; CDR3nt: TGTGCCATCAGTGAGGACGCAAAAGATGAGCAGTTCTTC; CDR3aa: CAISEDAKDEQFF
v_gene: TRBV18; j_gene: TRBJ2-1; abundance: -; d_gene: TRBD2; CDR3nt: TGTGCCAGCTCACCACCGACTAGCGGACTACCCTACAATGAGCAGTTCTTC; CDR3aa: CASSPPTSGLPYNEQFF
v_gene: TRBV5-1; j_gene: TRBJ2-3; abundance: -; d_gene: -; CDR3nt: TGCGTCAGCAGCCCCGGTGAGTGGCCCGGCACAGATACGCAGTATTTT; CDR3aa: CVSSPGEWPGTDTQYF
v_gene: TRBV20-1; j_gene: TRBJ2-1; abundance: -; d_gene: -; CDR3nt: TGCAGTGCTAGAGATCCCTTGTCAGTTGAGCAGTTCTTC; CDR3aa: CSARDPLSVEQFF
v_gene: TRBV14; j_gene: TRBJ2-1; abundance: few; d_gene: -; CDR3nt: TGTGCCAGCAGCCCTATGGGCTATCTAGCCGGTGAGCAGTTCTTC; CDR3aa: CASSPMGYLAGEQFF
v_gene: TRBV6-1; j_gene: TRBJ1-1; abundance: once; d_gene: -; CDR3nt: TGTGCCAACAGACTCTGGGGGGTTGGCACTGAAGCTTTCTTT; CDR3aa: CANRLWGVGTEAFF
v_gene: TRBV6-1; j_gene: TRBJ2-5; abundance: many; d_gene: TRBD1; CDR3nt: TGTGCCAGCGGACAGGGTTTGGAGACCCAGTACTTC; CDR3aa: CASGQGLETQYF
v_gene: TRBV11-2; j_gene: TRBJ2-1; abundance: many; d_gene: TRBD2; CDR3nt: TGTGCCAGCAGCTTAGGCGTCTCTAGCGGCAATGAGCAGTTCTTC; CDR3aa: CASSLGVSSGNEQFF
v_gene: TRBV11-2; j_gene: TRBJ2-1; abundance: -; d_gene: TRBD2; CDR3nt: TGTGCCATCAGCATACGGGGGGATTCCTACAATGAGCAGTTCTTC; CDR3aa: CAISIRGDSYNEQFF
v_gene: TRBV20-1; j_gene: TRBJ1-5; abundance: -; d_gene: -; CDR3nt: TGCAGTGCTAGAGTGGCAAGTAATAGCAATCAGCCCCAGCATTTT; CDR3aa: CSARVASNSNQPQHF